A selection of T cell receptor beta chains follows, all from one sample in a study of blood T cell repertoires in COVID-19. Measured with immunoSEQ multiplex PCR; TCRdb has only the in-frame clones, and not every one. The sample shows some 30,000 clones, approximately 83% of them seen only once. Sequencing was performed on peripheral blood. These receptors all stem from a woman older than 75 with COVID-19, enrolled during active disease. Both conserved end residues are part of each CDR3. Each record gives: CDR3 protein, V gene, J gene.

CDR3aa: CASSEEGYEQYF
v_gene: TRBV2
j_gene: TRBJ2-7

CDR3aa: CASSPGGSHDTQYF
v_gene: TRBV5-4
j_gene: TRBJ2-3

CDR3aa: CASSSPPGGCTF
v_gene: TRBV11-2
j_gene: TRBJ1-2

CDR3aa: CASSLEGSGPSRMLFF
v_gene: TRBV5-1
j_gene: TRBJ1-4

CDR3aa: CASKASGQGWYGYTF
v_gene: TRBV19
j_gene: TRBJ1-2

CDR3aa: CASSPFPDRAAYEQYF
v_gene: TRBV18
j_gene: TRBJ2-7

CDR3aa: CASSAPGHRLTNTEAFF
v_gene: TRBV9
j_gene: TRBJ1-1

CDR3aa: CASSYSTGSGEQFF
v_gene: TRBV6-5
j_gene: TRBJ2-1

CDR3aa: CAISGTRTGGSEKLFF
v_gene: TRBV10-3
j_gene: TRBJ1-4

CDR3aa: CASSLMATEAFF
v_gene: TRBV7-2
j_gene: TRBJ1-1

CDR3aa: CATGQGIGETQYF
v_gene: TRBV10-3
j_gene: TRBJ2-5

CDR3aa: CASSRRTGVNEKLFF
v_gene: TRBV7-9
j_gene: TRBJ1-4

CDR3aa: CAISPGRGSTDTQYF
v_gene: TRBV10-3
j_gene: TRBJ2-3

CDR3aa: CASSQGLADYYEQYF
v_gene: TRBV4-1
j_gene: TRBJ2-7

CDR3aa: CASSPTSGGISSYNEQFF
v_gene: TRBV6-6
j_gene: TRBJ2-1

CDR3aa: CASSQTGSGGYTF
v_gene: TRBV12-3/TRBV12-4
j_gene: TRBJ1-2

CDR3aa: CASTGTGGIEQYF
v_gene: TRBV19
j_gene: TRBJ2-7

CDR3aa: CASSLDGTGPTDTQYF
v_gene: TRBV5-1
j_gene: TRBJ2-3

CDR3aa: CASSPSYGYEQYF
v_gene: TRBV5-4
j_gene: TRBJ2-7

CDR3aa: CATGGSDSGNTIYF
v_gene: TRBV2
j_gene: TRBJ1-3

CDR3aa: CAWAEGQGTEAFF
v_gene: TRBV30
j_gene: TRBJ1-1

CDR3aa: CSVDQGASGYTF
v_gene: TRBV29-1
j_gene: TRBJ1-2

CDR3aa: CSAIQEPNTGELFF
v_gene: TRBV29-1
j_gene: TRBJ2-2

CDR3aa: CASSYARGNQPQHF
v_gene: TRBV6-6
j_gene: TRBJ1-5

CDR3aa: CARSLVGGTGVSGYTF
v_gene: TRBV5-5
j_gene: TRBJ1-2

CDR3aa: CASSQEGEGGQYF
v_gene: TRBV5-1
j_gene: TRBJ2-3

CDR3aa: CASATRETQYF
v_gene: TRBV12-5
j_gene: TRBJ2-5

CDR3aa: CASSFTGILGNTIYF
v_gene: TRBV5-6
j_gene: TRBJ1-3

CDR3aa: CASSLGRRGETQYF
v_gene: TRBV5-1
j_gene: TRBJ2-5

CDR3aa: CASGTRVEAFF
v_gene: TRBV6-5
j_gene: TRBJ1-1

CDR3aa: CASSGSGGAYNEQFF
v_gene: TRBV25-1
j_gene: TRBJ2-1

CDR3aa: CASSTRRGNTEAFF
v_gene: TRBV19
j_gene: TRBJ1-1

CDR3aa: CASRVTGESYGYTF
v_gene: TRBV11-2
j_gene: TRBJ1-2

CDR3aa: CASSLGTDYGYTF
v_gene: TRBV28
j_gene: TRBJ1-2

CDR3aa: CASSQGHSRELFF
v_gene: TRBV18
j_gene: TRBJ2-2

CDR3aa: CASSPLSGRAPGELFF
v_gene: TRBV5-1
j_gene: TRBJ2-2

CDR3aa: CASSGTGEAEQFF
v_gene: TRBV6-5
j_gene: TRBJ2-1

CDR3aa: CASSEGDRGFTYEQYF
v_gene: TRBV5-4
j_gene: TRBJ2-7

CDR3aa: CASSPGQGAAGELFF
v_gene: TRBV14
j_gene: TRBJ2-2

CDR3aa: CASPTSGESYEQYF
v_gene: TRBV6-5
j_gene: TRBJ2-7

CDR3aa: CATSRVKEGIQYF
v_gene: TRBV15
j_gene: TRBJ2-4

CDR3aa: CASSTDRGRMGNEQFF
v_gene: TRBV5-4
j_gene: TRBJ2-1

CDR3aa: CSVDRTGGAGGYTF
v_gene: TRBV29-1
j_gene: TRBJ1-2

CDR3aa: CASSSPGVRDNEQFF
v_gene: TRBV5-8
j_gene: TRBJ2-1

CDR3aa: CAWGTGGKLFF
v_gene: TRBV30
j_gene: TRBJ1-4

CDR3aa: CASSSSGETQYF
v_gene: TRBV7-8
j_gene: TRBJ2-3

CDR3aa: CASSRGAIEQFF
v_gene: TRBV12-3/TRBV12-4
j_gene: TRBJ2-1

CDR3aa: CASSQGPPTGWSGNTIYF
v_gene: TRBV3-1/TRBV3-2
j_gene: TRBJ1-3

CDR3aa: CASSQDVGGFSGNTIYF
v_gene: TRBV5-1
j_gene: TRBJ1-3

CDR3aa: CASSSGQTLNTEAFF
v_gene: TRBV5-1
j_gene: TRBJ1-1

CDR3aa: CASSYHAPRGYGAFF
v_gene: TRBV6-5
j_gene: TRBJ1-1

CDR3aa: CASSDRGPYNEQFF
v_gene: TRBV6-1
j_gene: TRBJ2-1

CDR3aa: CASTGETDTEAFF
v_gene: TRBV5-4
j_gene: TRBJ1-1

CDR3aa: CASSAQGYNEQFF
v_gene: TRBV2
j_gene: TRBJ2-1